The clone carrying this TCR beta chain appeared many times. The target antigen is unknown. This record belongs to a study of response to subunit inactivated influenza vaccine. The CDR3 sequence is 13 residues long. Germline CDR1 reads LNHDA; CDR2 reads SQIVND (reference sequence). V gave up 3 bases and J gave up 0 bases, with 6 bases separating them. TCRdb reprocessed the RT-PCR reads with MiXCR, giving one entry per CDR3 protein. The table records under 550,000 distinct CDR3 sequences, 7.6% of them present only once. Study outcomes and limitations: Few additional T cells are recruited per seasonal influenza vaccination, authors suggested.

The starting material was PBMCs from blood, obtained around 25 months after vaccination. The chain recombines TRBV19 with TRBJ2-7, with D unclear. This clonotype originated in a man aged 45 to 75 who received an inactivated influenza vaccine. The CDR3 region is CASSIAASYEQYF. As DNA, the CDR3 is TGTGCCAGTAGTATCGCGGCCTCCTACGAGCAGTACTTC. The whole variable domain, filled in from reference TRBV19 and TRBJ2-7, reads DGGITQSPKYLFRKEGQNVTLSCEQNLNHDAMYWYRQDPGQGLRLIYYSQIVNDFQKGDIAEGYSVSREKKESFPLTVTSAQKNPTAFYLCASSIAASYEQYFGPGTRLTVT.